What follows is one T cell receptor (beta chain) and its context. This sample was included in a study of control samples from healthy donors and cancer patients. V lost 2 bases to trimming and J lost 0 bases, with 8 bases between them. The CDR3 length is 15 residues. The germline gives CDR1 LGHNA, CDR2 YSLEER. Profiled with immunoSEQ multiplex PCR; TCRdb holds only in-frame clones, not every one. The sample records 100,000 or so clones, approximately 90% being singletons. The V call is TRBV4-3, the J call TRBJ2-1; D not certain. This receptor was taken from a man aged 25-45 years in good health. Source material: blood. The CDR3 sequence is CASSQSPSSYNEQFF. The CDR3 DNA sequence: TGCGCCAGCAGCCAAAGTCCAAGCTCCTACAATGAGCAGTTCTTC.